A single sample is the source of the 3 T cell receptor beta chains below, sequenced in a study of cytomegalovirus exposure and HLA in healthy donors. Primers included in the PCR were 60 Vbeta and 13 Jbeta primers. Assay used: immunoSEQ multiplex PCR; TCRdb lists only in-frame clones, some missing. This sample contains about 33,000 clones. Sequences were obtained from PBMCs. Every receptor here comes from a woman in her 40s in good health and CMV-seropositive.

V gene TRBV27 combines with J gene TRBJ2-7; weak D call: TRBD1 (6 bases). Trimming pared 5 bases from V and 0 bases from J, leaving 26 bases between. The CDR3 totals 19 residues. Germline assignment: CDR1 MNHEY and CDR2 SMNVEV (reference sequence). The CDR3 spells CASSPGVSGTNYPSYEQYF. The CDR3 DNA follows: TGTGCCAGCAGTCCAGGGGTCAGCGGAACGAACTACCCCTCCTACGAGCAGTACTTC.

The rearrangement links TRBV5-1 to TRBJ1-1; the match to TRBD1 covers 12 bases. This CDR3 contains 15 residues. CDR1 and CDR2 from the germline V gene are SGHRS and YFSETQ. V was pared by 4 bases and J by 5 bases, with 6 bases of the junction left unmatched. CDR3 DNA sequence: TGCGCCAGCAGCCCGGGACAGGGGGCGGCAACTGAAGCTTTCTTT. It codes for CASSPGQGAATEAFF.

The chain combines TRBV2 with TRBJ2-7; a possible D gene is TRBD1 (6 bases). Germline V gene sequence: CDR1 SNHLY, CDR2 FYNNEI. Trimming took off 6 bases at V and 0 bases at J, with 12 bases between the two ends. The CDR3 runs 14 residues. Written as DNA, the CDR3 is TGTGCCAGCAGGGAGACAGGAACCTCCTACGAGCAGTACTTC. It codes for CASRETGTSYEQYF.